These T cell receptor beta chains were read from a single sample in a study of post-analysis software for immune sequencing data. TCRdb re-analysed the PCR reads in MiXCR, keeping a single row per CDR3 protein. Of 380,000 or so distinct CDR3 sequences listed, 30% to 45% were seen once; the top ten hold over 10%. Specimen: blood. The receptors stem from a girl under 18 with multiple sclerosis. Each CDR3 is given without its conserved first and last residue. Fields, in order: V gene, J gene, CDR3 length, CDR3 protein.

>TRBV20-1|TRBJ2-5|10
SARKRGETQY
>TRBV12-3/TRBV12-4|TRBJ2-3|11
ASSLSLTDTQY
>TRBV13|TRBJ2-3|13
ASSLGRGSADTQY
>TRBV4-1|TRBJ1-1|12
ASSLTGGGTEAF
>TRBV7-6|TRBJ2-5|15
ASSHSAGLAGQETQY
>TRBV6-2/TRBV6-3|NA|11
ASTDGDSYEQY
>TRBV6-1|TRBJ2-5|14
ASFIKGPIDQETQY
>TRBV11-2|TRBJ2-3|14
ASSPLSGLGTDTQY
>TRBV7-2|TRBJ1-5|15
ASSPTGVPYSNQPQH
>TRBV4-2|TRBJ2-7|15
ASSQDERGPTSYEQY
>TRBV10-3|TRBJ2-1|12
AISEEDQTGKQF
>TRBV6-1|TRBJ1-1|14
ASSDSLLQVNTEAF
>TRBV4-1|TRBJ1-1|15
ASSLDRGLRLNTEAF
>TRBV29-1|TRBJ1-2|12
SVEVGTGGYGYT
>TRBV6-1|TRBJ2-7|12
ASRVTDGTYEQY
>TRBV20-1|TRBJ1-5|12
SALQGASNQPQH
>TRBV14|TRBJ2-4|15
ASSQDRPFGAKNIQY
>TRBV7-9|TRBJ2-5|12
ASSSRTDPREQY
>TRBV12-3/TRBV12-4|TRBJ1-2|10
ASSLKGLGYT
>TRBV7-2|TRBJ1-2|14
ASSPIWTQTNYGYT
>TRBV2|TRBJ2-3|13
ASSVMRLAADTQY
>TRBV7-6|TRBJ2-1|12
ASSSSDTYNEQF
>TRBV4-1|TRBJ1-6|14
ASSHGLRGQRSPLH
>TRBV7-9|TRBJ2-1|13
ASSLRLAAIHEQF
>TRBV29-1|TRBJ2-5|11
SVDRGQGETQY
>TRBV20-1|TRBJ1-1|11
SARPTANTEAF
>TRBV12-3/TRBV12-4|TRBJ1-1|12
ASREGQPSLEAF